These T cell receptor beta chains were read from a single sample in a study of blood T cells in healthy people across ages. Each CDR3 protein is one row after TCRdb ran MiXCR on the 5' RACE reads. This repertoire shows around 1,600,000 distinct CDR3 sequences, under 55% found once; its top ten account for more than 4%. Sequencing was performed on blood. These receptor sequences come from a woman aged 18-30 years in good health. Each CDR3 is given with its conserved first and last residue. D genes are given only for firm matches. Size is stated for part of the rows, as once, few or many counts, or as a class when the clone is expanded.

TRBV29-1	NA	few	TRBJ1-1	CSVAGTSPEAFF	TGCAGCGTTGCCGGGACATCTCCTGAAGCTTTCTTT
TRBV9	TRBD2	NA	TRBJ2-1	CASSVIAGTWNEQFF	TGTGCCAGCAGCGTAATAGCGGGAACTTGGAATGAGCAGTTCTTC
TRBV28	NA	NA	TRBJ2-2	CASSLKDRHTGELFF	TGTGCCAGCAGCCTAAAGGACAGACACACCGGGGAGCTGTTTTTT
TRBV9	NA	few	TRBJ1-2	CASSVVQVVVQEYTYGYTF	TGTGCCAGCAGCGTAGTCCAAGTAGTAGTACAGGAATACACTTATGGCTACACCTTC
TRBV20-1	NA	NA	TRBJ2-3	CSADTGWGADTQYF	TGCAGTGCGGACACAGGCTGGGGGGCAGATACGCAGTATTTT
TRBV4-3	NA	few	TRBJ1-4	CASSQGIREKLFF	TGCGCCAGCAGCCAAGGGATCCGTGAAAAACTGTTTTTT
TRBV20-1	TRBD1	few	TRBJ1-2	CSAPGQGAIHYGYTF	TGCAGTGCGCCCGGACAGGGGGCGATTCACTATGGCTACACCTTC
TRBV28	TRBD2	NA	TRBJ2-1	CASSRPPRLAGETQFF	TGTGCCAGCAGCCGCCCCCCTCGACTAGCGGGTGAGACCCAGTTCTTC
TRBV16	NA	NA	TRBJ2-1	CASSPLRGRDNEQFF	TGTGCCAGCAGCCCCCTAAGGGGTCGTGACAATGAGCAGTTCTTC
TRBV10-3	NA	NA	TRBJ2-1	CAISESKTAYNEQFF	TGTGCCATCAGTGAGTCGAAGACGGCGTACAATGAGCAGTTCTTC
TRBV2	NA	NA	TRBJ2-1	CASPLERDRIMKSSYNEQFF	TGTGCCAGCCCCCTGGAGCGGGACAGAATCATGAAGAGCTCCTACAATGAGCAGTTCTTC
TRBV7-8	NA	NA	TRBJ1-4	CASSSPPRPQEEKLFF	TGTGCCAGCAGCTCGCCCCCCCGGCCCCAAGAGGAAAAACTGTTTTTT
TRBV20-1	NA	few	TRBJ1-1	CSASTGGITEAFF	TGCAGTGCTAGTACGGGGGGAATCACTGAAGCTTTCTTT
TRBV6-2/TRBV6-3	NA	few	TRBJ1-2	CASSLGHADSYTF	TGTGCCAGCAGTTTGGGACACGCCGATAGCTACACCTTC
TRBV11-2	NA	NA	TRBJ2-3	CSSSLGGDTQYF	TGTTCCAGCAGCTTAGGGGGGGATACGCAGTATTTT
TRBV5-1	NA	NA	TRBJ2-7	CASSPVGDPVEQYF	TGCGCCAGCAGCCCGGTGGGGGATCCGGTCGAGCAGTACTTC
TRBV20-1	NA	NA	TRBJ1-1	CGASKTVGNTEAFF	TGCGGTGCTAGCAAGACAGTGGGGAACACTGAAGCTTTCTTT
TRBV12-3/TRBV12-4	TRBD1	NA	TRBJ2-4	CASRNTGGKNIQYF	TGTGCCAGCAGGAATACAGGGGGTAAAAACATTCAGTACTTC
TRBV29-1	TRBD1	NA	TRBJ1-2	CSVRPGTGVDYGYTF	TGCAGCGTCCGTCCCGGGACAGGGGTGGACTATGGCTACACCTTC
TRBV15	NA	NA	TRBJ1-2	CATSSTRETNYGYTF	TGTGCCACCAGTTCTACTAGGGAAACTAACTATGGCTACACCTTC
TRBV27	NA	NA	TRBJ2-5	CTTSPGIAARETQYF	TGTACCACCTCACCGGGGATAGCGGCCCGGGAGACCCAGTACTTC
TRBV7-2	NA	NA	TRBJ1-4	CASSLDGHLNEKLFF	TGTGCCAGCAGCTTAGACGGGCACCTCAATGAAAAACTGTTTTTT
TRBV7-3	TRBD2	NA	TRBJ2-7	CASSFILAGLNEQYF	TGTGCCAGCAGCTTTATCTTAGCGGGACTCAATGAGCAGTACTTC
TRBV12-3/TRBV12-4	NA	NA	TRBJ2-1	CASSPGGLRNMGEQFF	TGTGCCAGCAGCCCCGGGGGCCTAAGGAATATGGGCGAGCAGTTCTTC
TRBV20-1	NA	NA	TRBJ1-4	CSARDPQGEKPFF	TGCAGTGCTAGGGACCCGCAGGGTGAAAAACCGTTTTTT
TRBV20-1	NA	NA	TRBJ1-4	CSAWDTRGANEKLFF	TGCAGTGCTTGGGACACCCGAGGGGCGAATGAAAAACTGTTTTTT